The 2 T cell receptor beta chains in this list originate from one sample, sequenced in a study of spatial heterogeneity in lung cancer. The time point denotes: blood at routine non-recurrence follow-up after resection. Each CDR3 protein gets one entry after TCRdb re-called the 5' RACE reads with MiXCR. Of roughly 71,000 distinct CDR3 sequences in the sample, about 9.5% are singletons; the top ten hold less than 2%. The sequencing used PBMCs, collected at follow-up. These receptors were obtained from a female donor with early-stage non-small cell lung cancer.

The CDR3 sequence is CASSYMSGANTEAFF. The DNA for the CDR3 is TGTGCCAGCAGTTATATGTCGGGGGCGAACACTGAAGCTTTCTTT. The chain uses TRBV6-5 and TRBJ1-1; a possible D gene is TRBD1 (6 bases). V lost 3 bases and J lost 1, with 12 bases in between. The CDR3 is 15 residues long. The germline gives CDR1 MNHEY, CDR2 SVGAGI.

The chain combines TRBV7-9 with TRBJ2-1, with D maybe TRBD2 (5 bases). CDR3 length: 12 residues. Trimming cost V 1 base and J 12 bases, with 10 bases left between them. Germline CDR1 SEHNR, CDR2 FQNEAQ (reference sequence). This CDR3 reads CASSLGRDGQFF. In DNA form, the CDR3 reads TGTGCCAGCAGCTTAGGTCGGGATGGGCAGTTCTTC.